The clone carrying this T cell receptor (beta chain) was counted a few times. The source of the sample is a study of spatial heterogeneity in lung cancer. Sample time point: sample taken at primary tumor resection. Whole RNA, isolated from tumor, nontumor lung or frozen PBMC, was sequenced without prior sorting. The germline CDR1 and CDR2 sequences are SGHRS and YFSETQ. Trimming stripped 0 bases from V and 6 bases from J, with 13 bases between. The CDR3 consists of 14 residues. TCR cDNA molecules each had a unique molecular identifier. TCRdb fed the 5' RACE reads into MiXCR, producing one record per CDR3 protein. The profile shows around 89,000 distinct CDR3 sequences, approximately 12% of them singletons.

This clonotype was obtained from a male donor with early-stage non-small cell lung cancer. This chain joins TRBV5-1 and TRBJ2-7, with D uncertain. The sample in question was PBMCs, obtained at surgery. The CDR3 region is CASSLAFRHPEQYF. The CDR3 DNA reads TGCGCCAGCAGCTTGGCGTTCCGACACCCCGAGCAGTACTTC.